This T cell receptor beta chain was recovered during a study of cytomegalovirus exposure and HLA in healthy donors. As for the study in general: Early released data had about 85 million unique TCRs, all coming from HLA-typed donors.

Vbeta (60) and Jbeta (13) primers were used in the PCR. TCRdb keeps only in-frame clones here, not all; method: immunoSEQ multiplex PCR. The sample contains 180,000 or so clones, about 10% of which appear only once. V was cut by 0 bases and J by 0 bases, with 9 bases left in between. CDR1 MGHRA and CDR2 YSYEKL come from the germline V gene. CDR3 length: 16 amino acids. About this clone itself: Its antigen is unknown.

General study findings and limits: V- and J-gene trimming of TCR beta was linked (in a later analysis) to a missense DCLRE1C variant.

This receptor was taken from a woman between 25 and 40 years old in good health and CMV-seropositive. V is TRBV4-1 and J is TRBJ1-5; D ambiguous. The sample comprised PBMCs. The CDR3 DNA is TGCGCCAGCAGCCAAGACCTGAGGCGTAGCAATCAGCCCCAGCATTTT. Its translation: CASSQDLRRSNQPQHF.